These T cell receptor beta chains were read from a single sample in a study of human T cells and chemical hapten exposure. TCRdb ran MiXCR on the RACE reads and lists one entry per CDR3 protein. This sample has under 100,000 distinct CDR3 sequences, with 10% found just once. Sample: whole blood, taken in connection with sensitization to the hapten diphenylcyclopropenone (DPC). The receptors were sampled from a woman between 45 and 65 years old with alopecia areata. Some clones in this sample may be carry-over from other donors' samples. The conserved cysteine and the conserved F or W are not part of the CDR3 here. Fields, in order: V gene, CDR3 protein.

TRBV5-5 ASSGIRSMNTEEAF
TRBV29-1 SVGGTPYEQY
TRBV29-1 SVLGKKTDTQY
TRBV20-1 SARGQGGLTYEQY
TRBV27 ASSLLTLGLNEQF
TRBV4-1 ASSQDPMAGRTAGYT
TRBV7-7 ASSLTSGSVEQF
TRBV20-1 SARAEVETQY
TRBV27 ASSLMSKADTQY
TRBV25-1 ASSARSGLERGEQF
TRBV28 ASTRGATYEQY
TRBV6-5 ASSYSLGGESPLH
TRBV11-2 ASSPRTSGPQETQY
TRBV29-1 SVLGRESTDTQY
TRBV2 ASGKDSSNQPQH
TRBV7-2 ASRLGAAGAYEQY
TRBV3-1 ASSQVGGGAGAQETQY
TRBV13 ASSSGQITGELF
TRBV11-3 ASSLHSPVELF
TRBV12-3/TRBV12-4 ASTAGRDTQY
TRBV5-5 ASSLVGRPNTEAF
TRBV5-4 ASSLDLGQNTEAF
TRBV2 ATPRGGDDTGELF
TRBV3-2 ASTERLGGQPQH
TRBV7-9 ASSLLPTVSSYEQY
TRBV12-3/TRBV12-4 ASSPIAGRGSSGANVLT
TRBV5-4 ASSSDRGRNTIY
TRBV20-1 SARASGSYEQY
TRBV19 ASSLTPAGTGELF
TRBV7-9 ASSAANYGYT
TRBV11-2 ASSPERAFTGELF
TRBV10-3 AIRRQGVGIQY
TRBV7-2 ASSLDSSGANVLT
TRBV9 ASSTGANVLT
TRBV23-1 ASSQSDNSYNEQF
TRBV12-3/TRBV12-4 ASNYRLTSGRYEQY
TRBV7-6 ASSSHGLAGTVGELF
TRBV20-1 SAVFYRGLGDEQY
TRBV20-1 SARLLAGGLDEQF
TRBV20-1 SARRGGLRYEQY
TRBV3-1 ASSQVAGVGEQF
TRBV20-1 SARDPPGGSTDTQY
TRBV19 ASSIGGETQY
TRBV27 ASSLARGQLAYSYEQY
TRBV20-1 SASFGGRADEQY
TRBV21-1 AKQGACTEAF
TRBV5-1 ASSGGTAPLTLH
TRBV20-1 SAQDGWGAF
TRBV2 ASTRRDNKNIQY